This T cell receptor (beta chain) is from a study of blood T cell repertoires in COVID-19. Overall study: Acute and convalescent COVID-19 samples came from the United States, Italy and Spain. PBMCs, B-cell-depleted T cells, or T cells provided the cDNA or gDNA that made up the material.

Per the germline V gene, CDR1 is PRHDT and CDR2 is FYEKMQ (reference sequence). Trimming shortened V by 2 bases and J by 2 bases, and 12 bases separated the two germline ends. The CDR3 is made up of 15 amino acids. This clone was found once. Here immunoSEQ multiplex PCR was the method, and the copy in TCRdb shows in-frame clones only, minus some. The data show more than 95,000 clones, with about 90% seen just once and 15% held by the top ten. This clonotype was obtained from a man in his fifties with acute or convalescent COVID-19. Sequencing used peripheral blood. The chain is built from TRBV13 and TRBJ2-5; D might be TRBD1 (5 bases). The CDR3 loop is CASSLPLGPQETQYF. The CDR3 DNA is TGTGCCAGCAGCTTACCCCTGGGGCCTCAAGAGACCCAGTACTTC.